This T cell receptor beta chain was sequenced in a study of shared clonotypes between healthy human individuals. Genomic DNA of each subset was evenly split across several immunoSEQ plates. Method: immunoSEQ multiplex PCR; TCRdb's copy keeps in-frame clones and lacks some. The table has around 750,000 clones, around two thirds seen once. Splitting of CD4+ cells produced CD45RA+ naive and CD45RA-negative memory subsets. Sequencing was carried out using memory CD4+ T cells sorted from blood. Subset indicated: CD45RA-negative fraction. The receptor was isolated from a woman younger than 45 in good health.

The CDR3: CASSRKDKTGELFF. The DNA for the CDR3 is TGTGCCAGCAGTCGCAAAGATAAGACCGGGGAGCTGTTTTTT. The chain couples TRBV28 to TRBJ2-2, with D uncertain. CDR1 and CDR2 from the germline V gene are MDHEN and SYDVKM. V gave up 5 bases and J gave up 5 bases, with 12 bases separating them. This CDR3 contains 14 residues.